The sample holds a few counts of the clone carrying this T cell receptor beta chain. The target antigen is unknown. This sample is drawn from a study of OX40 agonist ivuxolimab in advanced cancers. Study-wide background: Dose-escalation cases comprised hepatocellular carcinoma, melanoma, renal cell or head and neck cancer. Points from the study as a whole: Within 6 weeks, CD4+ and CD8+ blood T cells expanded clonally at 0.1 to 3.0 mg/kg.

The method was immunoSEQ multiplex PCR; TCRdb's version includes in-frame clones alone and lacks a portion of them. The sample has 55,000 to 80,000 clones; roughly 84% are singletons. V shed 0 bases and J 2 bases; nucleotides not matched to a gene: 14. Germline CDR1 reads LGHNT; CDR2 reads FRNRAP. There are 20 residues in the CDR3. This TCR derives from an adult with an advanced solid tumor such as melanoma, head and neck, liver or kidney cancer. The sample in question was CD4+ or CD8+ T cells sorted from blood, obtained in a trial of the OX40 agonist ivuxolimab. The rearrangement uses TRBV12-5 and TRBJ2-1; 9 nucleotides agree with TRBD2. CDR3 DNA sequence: TGTGCTAGTGGTTTGGTACTGAGCCGATTAGCGGGAGTACCCTACAATGAGCAGTTCTTC. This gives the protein CASGLVLSRLAGVPYNEQFF.